This passage covers 20 T cell receptor beta chains from one sample sequenced in a study of blood T cell repertoires in COVID-19. Repertoires were generated with immunoSEQ multiplex PCR, while TCRdb's copy carries only in-frame clones and drops some. The data contain fewer than 400,000 clones, around 85% of them singletons. Sequencing used PBMCs or T cells enriched from blood (not recorded which). The receptors originated from a woman aged 30 to 39 who had been exposed to COVID-19.

This rearrangement joins TRBV28 to TRBJ1-2; D possibly corresponds to TRBD1 (6 bases). The CDR3 is made up of 12 amino acids. CDR1 and CDR2 (germline): MDHEN, SYDVKM. V lost 2 bases and J 7 bases, leaving 8 bases between the germline ends. The CDR3 loop is CASSLTGFGYTF. CDR3 nucleotides: TGTGCCAGCAGTTTAACAGGGTTTGGCTACACCTTC.

The chain uses TRBV11-2 and TRBJ1-1; possibly TRBD1 for D (5 bases). V shed 4 bases and J shed 1 base, with 16 bases lying between them. CDR3 size: 16 residues. Looked up from germline, CDR1 is SGHAT and CDR2 is FQNNGV. CDR3 in DNA: TGTGCCAGCAGCTCATCCTTAAGGGGTACGAACACTGAAGCTTTCTTT. It is translated as CASSSSLRGTNTEAFF.

With respect to this clone: Other DNA sequences of this sample code for an identical CDR3. This chain uses TRBV9 with TRBJ2-7; weak D call: TRBD1 (6 bases). V dropped 0 bases and J dropped 2 bases, with 9 bases sitting between them. The CDR3 loop spans 14 amino acids. CDR1 is SGDLS and CDR2 is YYNGEE in the germline V gene. The CDR3 loop reads CASSVAAGAYEQYF. The CDR3 region has the DNA TGTGCCAGCAGCGTAGCAGCAGGGGCCTACGAGCAGTACTTC.

This chain uses TRBV5-4 with TRBJ1-4; 11 bases align to TRBD1. The germline gives CDR1 SGHNT, CDR2 YYREEE (reference sequence). V lost 5 bases and J lost 1; bases outside the gene matches: 10. The CDR3 sequence is 18 residues long. CDR3 coding DNA: TGTGCCAGCAGTCCTGGACAGGGGGCACAACTAACTAATGAAAAACTGTTTTTT. The encoded protein is CASSPGQGAQLTNEKLFF.

V usage is TRBV19 and J usage is TRBJ1-2, with a weak D call TRBD1 (5 bases). Germline CDR1 is LNHDA and CDR2 is SQIVND (reference sequence). The germline V and J ends were trimmed by 3 bases and 5 bases, with 16 bases remaining between them. This CDR3 comprises 15 residues. CDR3: CASSIGSGTLYGYTF. CDR3 coding DNA: TGTGCCAGTAGTATCGGGAGCGGGACTTTATATGGCTACACCTTC.

This rearrangement joins TRBV19 to TRBJ1-5; no clear D gene. V shed 0 bases and J shed 6 bases, with 6 bases lying between them. Germline V gene lookup returns CDR1 LNHDA and CDR2 SQIVND (reference sequence). The CDR3 has 13 residues. The CDR3 is CASSIERGQPQHF. CDR3 DNA: TGTGCCAGTAGTATAGAGCGGGGTCAGCCCCAGCATTTT. Combining the CDR3 with reference TRBV19 and TRBJ1-5 gives the whole variable domain DGGITQSPKYLFRKEGQNVTLSCEQNLNHDAMYWYRQDPGQGLRLIYYSQIVNDFQKGDIAEGYSVSREKKESFPLTVTSAQKNPTAFYLCASSIERGQPQHFGDGTRLSIL.

This clone has more than one count but fewer than ten. The chain employs TRBV6-4 and TRBJ1-6; 7 bases agree with TRBD1. CDR1 and CDR2 (germline): MRHNA, SNTAGT. This CDR3 is 15 amino acids long. V was pared by 2 bases and J by 7 bases, with 5 bases of the junction left unmatched. Here the CDR3 reads CASSDGTGANSPLHF. Written as DNA, the CDR3 is TGTGCCAGCAGTGACGGTACAGGGGCAAATTCACCCCTCCACTTT.

This clone turned up a few times. V gene TRBV30 combines with J gene TRBJ1-2; 7 nucleotides match TRBD1. CDR1 is GTSNPN, CDR2 SVGIG, per germline (reference sequence). V shed 2 bases, J shed 4 bases, and the junction held 4 bases outside the gene matches. The CDR3 spans 13 residues. This CDR3 reads CAWSSGQSYGYTF. The CDR3 DNA reads TGTGCCTGGAGTTCGGGACAGAGCTATGGCTACACCTTC. Together with reference TRBV30 and TRBJ1-2, the CDR3 gives the full variable domain: SQTIHQWPATLVQPVGSPLSLECTVEGTSNPNLYWYRQAAGRGLQLLFYSVGIGQISSEVPQNLSASRPQDRQFILSSKKLLLSDSGFYLCAWSSGQSYGYTFGSGTRLTVV.

V is TRBV4-2 and J is TRBJ1-2, with 7 positions matching TRBD1. The CDR3 is 15 amino acids. The ends lost 4 bases at V and 2 bases at J; junction bases unmatched: 7. CDR1 LGHNA and CDR2 YNFKEQ come from the germline V gene. The CDR3, as DNA: TGTGCCAGCAGCCTAGGGGACAGCTTCAACTATGGCTACACCTTC. Amino acid sequence: CASSLGDSFNYGYTF.

This chain joins TRBV20-1 and TRBJ2-7; D remains unclear. The V end was cut by 0 bases, the J end by 3 bases, with 3 bases between. The CDR3 runs to 11 residues. The germline CDR1 and CDR2 sequences are DFQATT and SNEGSKA (reference sequence). As DNA, the CDR3 is TGCAGTGCTAGAGATAACTACGAGCAGTACTTC. Encoded protein: CSARDNYEQYF.

The CDR3 spells CSVGPSGGATDTQYF. The CDR3 DNA sequence: TGCAGCGTGGGCCCTAGCGGGGGGGCAACAGATACGCAGTATTTT. The chain carries TRBV29-1 and TRBJ2-3, with 12 bases fitting TRBD2. This CDR3 is 15 amino acids long. Trimming took 6 bases from V and 3 from J; bases not matched to a gene: 7. Germline V gene sequence: CDR1 SQVTM, CDR2 ANQGSEA.

The V and J genes are TRBV5-6 and TRBJ2-7, with D maybe TRBD2 (6 bases). Trimming removed 2 bases from V and 2 bases from J, with 11 bases in between. The CDR3 is made up of 14 amino acids. Germline CDR1 is SGHDT and CDR2 is YYEEEE. The CDR3 bases are TGTGCCAGCAGCTTTGGGGACTTTACCTACGAGCAGTACTTC. Translation: CASSFGDFTYEQYF.

V is TRBV18 and J is TRBJ1-4; 9 nucleotides match TRBD1. Germline CDR1 KGHSH, CDR2 LQKENI. The CDR3 length is 17 residues. Germline trimming cut 0 bases from V and 0 bases from J; bases unmatched to any gene: 2. The CDR3 coding sequence is TGTGCCAGCTCACCACCGGGGACAGGGTCAACTAATGAAAAACTGTTTTTT. It yields the protein CASSPPGTGSTNEKLFF.

V gene TRBV6-5 combines with J gene TRBJ2-7; 7 bases agree with TRBD1. CDR3 length: 16 amino acids. Per germline, CDR1 MNHEY and CDR2 SVGAGI. The V segment lost 2 bases and the J segment 7 bases; nucleotides outside the gene matches: 14. CDR3 in amino acids: CASSYARTGYSVEQYF. In DNA, the CDR3 is TGTGCCAGCAGTTACGCCAGGACAGGTTATAGTGTGGAGCAGTACTTC.

The CDR3 protein is CASGREAVTADTQYF. The DNA of the CDR3 is TGTGCCAGCGGGAGGGAGGCCGTAACTGCAGATACGCAGTATTTT. The chain joins TRBV9 to TRBJ2-3, with TRBD2 identical over 7 bases. Trimming removed 7 bases from V and 4 bases from J; junction bases left unmatched: 12. The CDR3 runs to 15 residues. The germline CDR1 and CDR2 sequences are SGDLS and YYNGEE.

To note about this clone: The sample has other DNA sequences that encode this CDR3 too. The rearrangement joins TRBV28 to TRBJ1-1; 8 positions match TRBD1. The CDR3 spans 15 residues. V lost 5 bases, J lost 0 bases, and 5 bases stayed unmatched. Germline loops: CDR1 MDHEN, CDR2 SYDVKM. CDR3 sequence (DNA): TGTGCCAGCAGTCTCGACAGGGGTTTGAACACTGAAGCTTTCTTT. Its translation: CASSLDRGLNTEAFF. The whole variable domain, filled in from reference TRBV28 and TRBJ1-1, reads DVKVTQSSRYLVKRTGEKVFLECVQDMDHENMFWYRQDPGLGLRLIYFSYDVKMKEKGDIPEGYSVSREKKERFSLILESASTNQTSMYLCASSLDRGLNTEAFFGQGTRLTVV.

The rearrangement links TRBV24-1 to TRBJ1-4; the match to TRBD1 covers 9 bases. V lost 4 bases to trimming and J lost 5 bases; unmatched junction nucleotides: 7. The CDR3 has 16 residues. Germline CDR1 KGHDR, CDR2 SFDVKD. The CDR3 sequence: CATSEPAGTGNEKLFF. DNA of the CDR3: TGTGCCACCAGTGAGCCGGCCGGGACAGGGAATGAAAAACTGTTTTTT.

This chain links TRBV12-3 or TRBV12-4 with TRBJ1-2, with 10 bases matching TRBD1. The CDR3 runs 13 residues. V trimming: 4 bases; J trimming: 6 bases; junction bases outside the gene matches: 2. The CDR3 DNA reads as TGTGCCAGCAGTTCGACAGGGGGCCATGGCTACACCTTC. It is translated as CASSSTGGHGYTF.

The chain couples TRBV5-4 to TRBJ1-4; D is unclear. V lost 0 bases, J lost 8 bases, and 8 bases lay in between. This CDR3 has 13 amino acids. Per germline, CDR1 SGHNT and CDR2 YYREEE (reference sequence). The CDR3 region is CASSLVPLEKLFF. The CDR3 DNA reads as TGTGCCAGCAGCTTGGTCCCTTTGGAAAAACTGTTTTTT.

This clone was seen just once. The chain joins TRBV6-5 to TRBJ1-4; no clear D gene. CDR3 length: 12 amino acids. CDR1 is MNHEY and CDR2 is SVGAGI in the germline V gene. V was cut by 8 bases and J by 0 bases, with 4 bases left in between. As DNA, the CDR3 is TGTGCCAGCGTATCAACTAATGAAAAACTGTTTTTT. This gives the protein CASVSTNEKLFF.